This T cell receptor beta chain is drawn from a study of Graves' ophthalmopathy and Graves' hyperthyroidism. The CDR3 length is 15 residues. Trimming took 0 bases from V and 7 from J; bases not matched to a gene: 10. Germline values: CDR1 SGHDT, CDR2 YYEEEE. This clonotype was seen at least ten times. The antigen is undetermined. Certain patients, namely those with other autoimmune diseases, uncontrolled infections, pregnancy or lactation, were excluded. The PBMCs used were ones drawn from around 10 ml of fresh peripheral blood. From RNA, the CDR3 regions of TCR beta chains were amplified and sequenced. First-round RT-PCR employed HTBI primers, with a second-round multiplex PCR after it. TCRdb re-called the multiplex PCR reads with MiXCR, one entry per CDR3 protein. The table includes around 340,000 distinct CDR3 sequences, 17% detected once. Study outcomes and limitations: At 65% to 71% sensitivity and over 72% specificity, the model predicted progression of the ophthalmopathy.

This TCR came from an adult man with Graves' ophthalmopathy. The rearrangement joins TRBV5-6 to TRBJ2-7; 7 bases fit TRBD2. Source material: peripheral blood. The CDR3 coding sequence is TGTGCCAGCAGCTTGGTTGTGGGAGGGCCTCGAGAGCAGTACTTC. Translation: CASSLVVGGPREQYF.